Each of the 9 T cell receptor beta chains below was sequenced from the same sample in a study of blood T cell repertoires in COVID-19. Libraries were prepared by immunoSEQ multiplex PCR; TCRdb keeps only in-frame clonotypes and omits some of them. The sample consists of fewer than 400,000 clones, just under 90% of them appearing once. Material for sequencing was PBMCs or T cells enriched from blood (not recorded which). The receptors shown here come from a woman in her forties or fifties who had recovered from COVID-19.

The genes are TRBV4-3 and TRBJ1-2; unclear D gene. Looked up from germline, CDR1 is LGHNA and CDR2 is YSLEER. This CDR3 has 13 residues. The V end was cut by 1 base, the J end by 3 bases, with 6 bases between. The DNA of the CDR3 is TGCGCCAGCAGCCAAGTACAAGACTATGGCTACACCTTC. Amino acids: CASSQVQDYGYTF.

This clone was counted once. J is TRBJ1-2 and V is TRBV7-9; 8 nucleotides agree with TRBD1. There are 15 residues in the CDR3. Germline CDR1 reads SEHNR; CDR2 reads FQNEAQ (reference sequence). V was clipped by 5 bases and J by 4 bases; unmatched bases: 9. This CDR3 is CASSIDRGRVYGYTF. The CDR3 bases are TGTGCCAGCAGCATCGACAGGGGACGGGTCTATGGCTACACCTTC. The full variable domain, in which reference TRBV7-9 and TRBJ1-2 provide the parts outside the CDR3, is DTGVSQNPRHKITKRGQNVTFRCDPISEHNRLYWYRQTLGQGPEFLTYFQNEAQLEKSRLLSDRFSAERPKGSFSTLEIQRTEQGDSAMYLCASSIDRGRVYGYTFGSGTRLTVV.

The chain combines TRBV4-1 with TRBJ2-7; the D gene is possibly TRBD1 (5 bases). From germline, CDR1 is MGHRA and CDR2 YSYEKL. This CDR3 has 18 residues. Trimming took off 0 bases at V and 4 bases at J, with 22 bases between the two ends. Written as DNA, the CDR3 is TGCGCCAGCAGCCAAGAATTAAACCAGGGTGGATTTGTATACGAGCAGTACTTC. Its translation: CASSQELNQGGFVYEQYF.

J is TRBJ1-1 and V is TRBV2; TRBD1 aligns across 7 bases. Germline trimming cut 8 bases from V and 6 bases from J; bases unmatched to any gene: 3. This CDR3 comprises 11 residues. The germline CDR1 and CDR2 sequences are SNHLY and FYNNEI. The CDR3: CASGTAAEAFF. CDR3 nucleotide sequence: TGTGCCAGCGGGACAGCAGCTGAAGCTTTCTTT. Complete variable domain (other parts from reference TRBV2 and TRBJ1-1): EPEVTQTPSHQVTQMGQEVILRCVPISNHLYFYWYRQILGQKVEFLVSFYNNEISEKSEIFDDQFSVERPDGSNFTLKIRSTKLEDSAMYFCASGTAAEAFFGQGTRLTVV.

V and J are TRBV9 and TRBJ2-5; the D is unclear. The CDR3 runs to 13 residues. V was shortened by 3 bases and J by 5 bases, with 11 bases between the two germline ends. The germline V gene encodes CDR1 SGDLS and CDR2 YYNGEE. In nucleotides, the CDR3 is TGTGCCAGCAGCGAAGCACCTCGCGAGACCCAGTACTTC. Protein sequence: CASSEAPRETQYF. The entire variable domain, with the rest obtained from reference TRBV9 and TRBJ2-5, is as follows: DSGVTQTPKHLITATGQRVTLRCSPRSGDLSVYWYQQSLDQGLQFLIQYYNGEERAKGNILERFSAQQFPDLHSELNLSSLELGDSALYFCASSEAPRETQYFGPGTRLLVL.

DNA of the CDR3: TGCGCCAGCAGCTCGGACAGCGCATTAAACACCATATATTTT. As protein: CASSSDSALNTIYF. The chain joins TRBV5-1 to TRBJ1-3; a possible D gene is TRBD1 (6 bases). Germline-derived CDR1 and CDR2 are SGHRS and YFSETQ. V dropped 3 bases and J dropped 6 bases, with 13 bases sitting between them. This CDR3 region has 14 residues.

The chain combines TRBV9 with TRBJ2-7, with 7 bases lining up with TRBD1. Trimming removed 0 bases from V and 4 bases from J; junction bases left unmatched: 7. Germline assignment: CDR1 SGDLS and CDR2 YYNGEE. This CDR3 comprises 15 residues. The chain's CDR3 is CASSVETGYLYEQYF. CDR3 nucleotide sequence: TGTGCCAGCAGCGTAGAGACAGGGTATTTATACGAGCAGTACTTC.

This chain's CDR3 is CASSFGTSGTYEQYF. Here the CDR3 DNA reads TGTGCCAGCAGTTTCGGGACTAGCGGGACGTACGAGCAGTACTTC. The chain joins TRBV28 to TRBJ2-7, with 13 bases fitting TRBD2. The CDR3 sequence is 15 residues long. Germline V gene lookup returns CDR1 MDHEN and CDR2 SYDVKM. The V segment lost 3 bases and the J segment 4 bases; nucleotides outside the gene matches: 3.

This clone was picked up a small number of times. The rearrangement links TRBV6-2 or TRBV6-3 to TRBJ2-3; 7 bases are a match to TRBD2. CDR1 and CDR2 (germline): MNHEY, SVGEGT. This CDR3 contains 14 residues. J was trimmed by 2 bases and V by 6 bases; bases with no gene match: 5. The CDR3 sequence: CASSRLALTDTQYF. As DNA, the CDR3 is TGTGCCAGCAGCCGACTAGCTCTCACAGATACGCAGTATTTT.